This T cell receptor beta chain emerged from a study of cytomegalovirus exposure and HLA in healthy donors. Notes on this clone: Its antigen is currently unknown.

CDR1 SNHLY and CDR2 FYNNEI come from the germline V gene. The length of the CDR3 is 14 residues. Trimming took 0 bases from V and 9 from J, leaving 12 bases between them. PCR involved 60 Vbeta and 13 Jbeta primers. This table comes from immunoSEQ multiplex PCR, and its TCRdb copy is limited to in-frame clones, with some not included. Here the sample spans about 200,000 clones, about 80% being singletons. Study results and limitations: Segments of the TCR beta V type were, in most cases, productive about 90% or about 30% of the time in an earlier analysis.

The sequencing input was PBMCs. The TCR comes from a young man in good health and CMV-seronegative. The V call is TRBV2, the J call TRBJ1-5, with D perhaps TRBD1 (5 bases). CDR3 sequence: CASSEALRGGPQHF. DNA for the CDR3: TGTGCCAGCAGTGAAGCGCTAAGGGGAGGGCCCCAGCATTTT.